What follows are 5 T cell receptor beta chains derived from one specimen sequenced in a study of blood T cell repertoires in COVID-19. Assay: immunoSEQ multiplex PCR; the TCRdb copy retains only in-frame clones and omits some. The sample lists roughly 280,000 clones; around 90% were seen once. Input material: PBMCs or T cells enriched from blood (not recorded which). These receptors were collected from a middle-aged man who had been exposed to COVID-19.

In its sample, this clone was seen once. The chain couples TRBV4-1 to TRBJ2-7; 8 nucleotides agree with TRBD1. Per the germline V gene, CDR1 is MGHRA and CDR2 is YSYEKL. CDR3 size: 15 residues. V lost 3 bases and J lost 4; bases outside the gene matches: 8. CDR3 nucleotides: TGCGCCAGCAGCCACCCGGGACAGGAGGTTTACGAGCAGTACTTC. Protein product: CASSHPGQEVYEQYF.

CDR3 DNA sequence: TGTGCCAGCAGCCCCCGGGACAGGGGGACGGCAGATACGCAGTATTTT. It yields the protein CASSPRDRGTADTQYF. The V gene is TRBV7-6, the J gene TRBJ2-3; 11 bases map to TRBD1. This CDR3 contains 16 residues. Looked up from germline, CDR1 is SGHVS and CDR2 is FNYEAQ. The junction had 8 bases not matched to a gene; V was cut back by 5 bases and J by 4 bases.

CDR3 region: CASSLVSDSPLHF. The CDR3 DNA is TGTGCCAGCAGCTTAGTCTCGGATTCACCCCTCCACTTT. The V gene is TRBV11-3, the J gene TRBJ1-6; D ambiguous. This CDR3 has 13 amino acids. The V gene lost 1 base and the J gene lost 8 bases, with 6 bases spanning the gap. CDR1 and CDR2 from the germline V gene are SGHNT and YENEEA.

The chain carries TRBV18 and TRBJ2-6; D call uncertain. Trimming took 8 bases from V and 0 from J, leaving 11 bases between them. Looked up from germline, CDR1 is KGHSH and CDR2 is LQKENI. This CDR3 contains 15 residues. CDR3 region: CASPLQASGANVLTF. CDR3 coding DNA: TGTGCCAGCCCTCTGCAGGCCTCTGGGGCCAACGTCCTGACTTTC.

This clone was seen only once. The chain links TRBV11-2 to TRBJ2-1; TRBD2 matches at 12 bases. J lost 4 bases, V lost 5 bases, and 9 bases had no gene match. The CDR3 runs to 17 residues. Looked up from germline, CDR1 is SGHAT and CDR2 is FQNNGV. The CDR3 DNA is TGTGCCAGCAGCCCTAGCGGGAGGGCCGGGGGGTACAATGAGCAGTTCTTC. Its translation: CASSPSGRAGGYNEQFF.